This T cell receptor beta chain was retrieved from a study of shared T cell receptors in the human thymus. V was clipped by 1 base and J by 2 bases, with 12 bases between them. This CDR3 contains 16 residues. Germline V gives CDR1 LGHNA, CDR2 YSLEER. Measured with immunoSEQ multiplex PCR; TCRdb has only the in-frame clones, and not every one. In the table there are hundreds of thousands of clones, 88% of which are singletons. This sample also appeared in a second study, on human thymus T cells.

The material sequenced was thymocytes. This clonotype was obtained from a boy younger than two with a congenital heart defect. The chain combines TRBV4-3 with TRBJ1-3, with a possible D match to TRBD1 (5 bases). CDR3 DNA: TGCGCCAGCAGCCAAGGGGGACGGGGGACTGGAAACACCATATATTTT. It yields the protein CASSQGGRGTGNTIYF.